These 9 T cell receptor beta chains were all obtained from the same sample, sequenced in a study of vaccination and CD4 T cells after COVID-19. These TCRs are of unknown antigen specificity. The assay that was used to sequence DNA from cultured CD4+ T cells was the Oncomine TCR Beta short-read assay. MiXCR, run by TCRdb on the PCR reads, gives a single entry per CDR3 protein. The sample lists over 20,000 distinct CDR3 sequences, roughly 44% occurring once. Described treatment: approximately 9-day PBMC culture with coronavirus spike peptide pools or control peptides (ViraFEST assay). Sequenced sample: CD4+ T cells from blood, cultured in vitro. The receptors derive from a human donor who had recovered from COVID-19.

This chain links TRBV7-9 with TRBJ1-3; D not resolved. CDR1 is SEHNR, CDR2 FQNEAQ, per germline (reference sequence). V was pared by 1 base and J by 2 bases, with 9 bases between. This CDR3 contains 15 residues. The CDR3 region has the DNA TGTGCCAGCAGCTTAGGAGTAATAGCTGGAAACACCATATATTTT. Its protein is CASSLGVIAGNTIYF. Full variable domain (outside the CDR3, taken from reference TRBV7-9 and TRBJ1-3): DTGVSQNPRHKITKRGQNVTFRCDPISEHNRLYWYRQTLGQGPEFLTYFQNEAQLEKSRLLSDRFSAERPKGSFSTLEIQRTEQGDSAMYLCASSLGVIAGNTIYFGEGSWLTVV.

This chain joins TRBV6-5 and TRBJ2-7; 10 bases match TRBD1. V lost 0 bases, J lost 1 base, and 3 bases stayed unmatched. The CDR3 is 16 residues long. Germline CDR1 and CDR2: MNHEY and SVGAGI. The CDR3 bases are TGTGCCAGCAGTTACTCGGGGACAGGGGTTTCCTACGAGCAGTACTTC. Protein sequence: CASSYSGTGVSYEQYF.

The chain couples TRBV15 to TRBJ2-5, with D unresolved. V was cut by 0 bases and J by 4 bases, with 6 bases left in between. CDR3 length: 13 amino acids. CDR1 LNHNV and CDR2 YYDKDF come from the germline V gene (reference sequence). The CDR3 sequence is CATSRDRVETQYF. The CDR3 DNA reads as TGTGCCACCAGCAGAGATCGAGTAGAGACCCAGTACTTC.

This clonotype was detected a few times. This sequence joins TRBV18 and TRBJ1-2; 7 bases map to TRBD1. Unmatched junction bases numbered 12, after V lost 4 bases and J lost 7 bases. The CDR3 loop spans 15 amino acids. The germline V gene encodes CDR1 KGHSH and CDR2 LQKENI. The CDR3 region has the DNA TGTGCCAGCTCACTCCTCGACAGGGAATACGGTGGCTACACCTTC. It translates to CASSLLDREYGGYTF. The complete variable domain, with remaining parts taken from reference TRBV18 and TRBJ1-2, reads NAGVMQNPRHLVRRRGQEARLRCSPMKGHSHVYWYRQLPEEGLKFMVYLQKENIIDESGMPKERFSAEFPKEGPSILRIQQVVRGDSAAYFCASSLLDREYGGYTFGSGTRLTVV.

This sequence joins TRBV7-2 and TRBJ2-3; D gene unclear. The CDR3 has 12 residues. From germline, CDR1 is SGHTA and CDR2 FQGNSA. V was cut by 8 bases and J by 5 bases, with 11 bases left in between. CDR3 loop: CASRLIGDTQYF. In DNA form, the CDR3 reads TGTGCCAGCCGGTTGATCGGAGATACGCAGTATTTT. Based on the CDR3 plus reference TRBV7-2 and TRBJ2-3, the full variable domain is GAGVSQSPSNKVTEKGKDVELRCDPISGHTALYWYRQSLGQGLEFLIYFQGNSAPDKSGLPSDRFSAERTGGSVSTLTIQRTQQEDSAVYLCASRLIGDTQYFGPGTRLTVL.

This clonotype was seen a handful of times. CDR3 sequence (DNA): TGCAGTGCAAACGACCGTGGCACAGGGGATAGGTCACCCCTCCACTTT. This codes for CSANDRGTGDRSPLHF. V usage is TRBV20-1 and J usage is TRBJ1-6; 7 bases are shared with TRBD1. V shed 6 bases, J shed 10 bases, and the junction held 18 bases outside the gene matches. This CDR3 has 16 amino acids. Germline V gives CDR1 DFQATT, CDR2 SNEGSKA (reference sequence).

There are a few counts of this clonotype. The chain joins TRBV27 to TRBJ2-5; 9 positions agree with TRBD2. The CDR3 totals 13 residues. In germline, CDR1 is MNHEY, CDR2 SMNVEV (reference sequence). V lost 8 bases and J lost 4; bases outside the gene matches: 5. The CDR3 region is CASGRGGAETQYF. CDR3 bases: TGTGCCAGCGGTCGCGGGGGGGCAGAGACCCAGTACTTC.

This clonotype showed up just a few times. This chain joins TRBV27 and TRBJ1-5, with D tentatively TRBD1 (6 bases). V was clipped by 2 bases and J by 7 bases, with 12 bases between them. Germline CDR1 is MNHEY and CDR2 is SMNVEV (reference sequence). The CDR3 contains 14 residues. The DNA of the CDR3 is TGTGCCAGCAGTTTAATGGGGGCTGGACAGCCCCAGCATTTT. Its translation: CASSLMGAGQPQHF.

This clonotype came up once. The CDR3 sequence: CASSQARQVGETQYF. The CDR3 DNA is TGCGCCAGCAGCCAAGCCCGCCAGGTTGGAGAGACCCAGTACTTC. The J gene is TRBJ2-5, the V gene TRBV4-3; D gene ambiguous. Germline CDR1 and CDR2: LGHNA and YSLEER. The CDR3 is 15 amino acids. Trimming stripped 1 base from V and 4 bases from J, with 13 bases between.